This T cell receptor (beta chain) is drawn from a study of blood T cell repertoires in COVID-19. Germline values: CDR1 MDHEN, CDR2 SYDVKM. The CDR3 sequence is 15 residues long. Trimming removed 3 bases from V and 4 bases from J; junction bases left unmatched: 7. Clones were read by immunoSEQ multiplex PCR, and TCRdb kept only the in-frame ones, dropping some. The sample records 200,000 to 250,000 clones, 80% being singletons. Enrollees, about 18 to 90 years old, lived in 24 US areas. Participants were placed into cohorts based on the clinical history they reported. This TCR was recovered from a middle-aged woman with acute COVID-19. This sequence joins TRBV28 and TRBJ2-7, with 9 nucleotides matching TRBD1. Sequencing input: PBMCs or T cells enriched from blood (not recorded which). CDR3 amino acids: CASSLRTDRGYEQYF. The CDR3 DNA reads TGTGCCAGCAGTTTGAGGACGGACAGGGGTTACGAGCAGTACTTC.